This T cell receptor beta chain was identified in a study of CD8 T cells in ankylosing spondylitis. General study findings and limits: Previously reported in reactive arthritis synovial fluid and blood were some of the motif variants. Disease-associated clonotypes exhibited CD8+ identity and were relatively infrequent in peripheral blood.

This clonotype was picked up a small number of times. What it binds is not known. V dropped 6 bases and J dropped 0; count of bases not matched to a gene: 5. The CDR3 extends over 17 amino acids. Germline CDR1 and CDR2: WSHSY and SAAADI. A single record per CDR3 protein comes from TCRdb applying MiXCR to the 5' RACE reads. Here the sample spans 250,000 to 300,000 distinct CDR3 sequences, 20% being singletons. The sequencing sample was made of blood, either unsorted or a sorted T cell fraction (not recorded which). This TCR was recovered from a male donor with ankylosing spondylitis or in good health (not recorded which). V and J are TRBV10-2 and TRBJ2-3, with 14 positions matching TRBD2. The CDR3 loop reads CASSGLAGGSSTDTQYF. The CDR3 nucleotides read TGCGCCAGCAGCGGACTAGCGGGGGGCTCTAGCACAGATACGCAGTATTTT.